The clone carrying this T cell receptor beta chain was observed a few times. This sample is part of a study of Graves' ophthalmopathy and Graves' hyperthyroidism. Germline V gives CDR1 MNHEY, CDR2 SVGAGI. CDR3 length equals 13 residues. Trimming removed 8 bases from V and 16 bases from J; junction bases left unmatched: 16. RNA transcripts were the source from which TCR beta CDR3 regions were amplified. RT-PCR was first run with HTBI primers, then multiplex PCR in a second round. One entry per CDR3 protein results from TCRdb running MiXCR on the multiplex PCR reads. The sample comprises some 410,000 distinct CDR3 sequences, 21% of which are singletons, and roughly 3% rests with the top ten.

Sequencing was done on a sample of peripheral blood. This chain joins TRBV6-5 and TRBJ2-4; TRBD1 matches 8 bases. The sequence derives from a woman aged 18 to 35 with stable Graves' hyperthyroidism. The CDR3 region has the DNA TGTGCCAGCTGCATACCGGGACAGGCGCCTTACTACTTC. Protein: CASCIPGQAPYYF.